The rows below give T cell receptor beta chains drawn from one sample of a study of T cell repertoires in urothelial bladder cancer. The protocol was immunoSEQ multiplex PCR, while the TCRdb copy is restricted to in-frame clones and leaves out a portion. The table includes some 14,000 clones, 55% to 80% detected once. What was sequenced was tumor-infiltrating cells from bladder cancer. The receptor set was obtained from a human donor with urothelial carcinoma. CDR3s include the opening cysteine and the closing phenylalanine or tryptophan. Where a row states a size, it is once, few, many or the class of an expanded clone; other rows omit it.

CDR3: CASSYGRHNEQFF; V: TRBV6-6; J: TRBJ2-1; length: 13; size: .
CDR3: CASSQDRTGSEEQYF; V: TRBV4-1; J: TRBJ2-7; length: 15; size: .
CDR3: CASSQDWGGSTEAFF; V: TRBV4-1; J: TRBJ1-1; length: 15; size: once
CDR3: CASSPGGGAVEQFF; V: TRBV7-9; J: TRBJ2-1; length: 14; size: .
CDR3: CASGLWTGDDNSPLHF; V: TRBV12-5; J: TRBJ1-6; length: 16; size: few
CDR3: CASSLDQGLPQHF; V: TRBV11-2; J: TRBJ1-5; length: 13; size: .
CDR3: CASSPTPGQGVQPQHF; V: TRBV18; J: TRBJ1-5; length: 16; size: few
CDR3: CASSQSGFGETQYF; V: TRBV4-3; J: TRBJ2-5; length: 14; size: .
CDR3: CASSVTTDTHTEAFF; V: TRBV9; J: TRBJ1-1; length: 15; size: .
CDR3: CASGLHGAEETQYF; V: TRBV12-5; J: TRBJ2-5; length: 14; size: .
CDR3: CASRENMPGKAFF; V: TRBV2; J: TRBJ1-1; length: 13; size: .
CDR3: CASSYDGDNQPQHF; V: TRBV6-5; J: TRBJ1-5; length: 14; size: .
CDR3: CAWSVRSLGAFF; V: TRBV30; J: TRBJ1-1; length: 12; size: .
CDR3: CASSLPHGYTF; V: TRBV5-4; J: TRBJ1-2; length: 11; size: few
CDR3: CSANGPYGYTF; V: TRBV20-1; J: TRBJ1-2; length: 11; size: few
CDR3: CASSISFGVNIQPQHF; V: TRBV19; J: TRBJ1-5; length: 16; size: .
CDR3: CASSYSTDTQYF; V: TRBV5-4; J: TRBJ2-3; length: 12; size: .
CDR3: CASSSGTSAFSEETQYF; V: TRBV11-3; J: TRBJ2-5; length: 17; size: .
CDR3: CAWSDGVGSYNEQFF; V: TRBV30; J: TRBJ2-1; length: 15; size: .
CDR3: CASSEVGGGKTDTQYF; V: TRBV6-1; J: TRBJ2-3; length: 16; size: .
CDR3: CASSITGGSNQPQHF; V: TRBV19; J: TRBJ1-5; length: 15; size: .
CDR3: CASTPTGPNYGYTF; V: TRBV7-9; J: TRBJ1-2; length: 14; size: .
CDR3: CASSQYQGWTEAFF; V: TRBV14; J: TRBJ1-1; length: 14; size: .
CDR3: CASSLRHGVGDTQYF; V: TRBV7-3; J: TRBJ2-3; length: 15; size: .
CDR3: CASSTTRTNTGELFF; V: TRBV7-2; J: TRBJ2-2; length: 15; size: few
CDR3: CASSESTGTISNSPLHF; V: TRBV25-1; J: TRBJ1-6; length: 17; size: .
CDR3: CASGAGGETQYF; V: TRBV10-2; J: TRBJ2-5; length: 12; size: .
CDR3: CASSLEVRGRTEAFF; V: TRBV5-1; J: TRBJ1-1; length: 15; size: .
CDR3: CASSLARASRWVQFF; V: TRBV7-2; J: TRBJ2-1; length: 15; size: .
CDR3: CASSQVHQGWEGYTF; V: TRBV4-1; J: TRBJ1-2; length: 15; size: .
CDR3: CSVREGFYQPQHF; V: TRBV29-1; J: TRBJ1-5; length: 13; size: .
CDR3: CASSPAGTGAYEQYF; V: TRBV7-2; J: TRBJ2-7; length: 15; size: .
CDR3: CASSRQGAGGNTIYF; V: TRBV6-5; J: TRBJ1-3; length: 15; size: .
CDR3: CAIRDRQGGPAGELFF; V: TRBV10-3; J: TRBJ2-2; length: 16; size: .
CDR3: CASSLHTEAFF; V: TRBV7-2; J: TRBJ1-1; length: 11; size: .
CDR3: CASSQVGTYYSNQPQHF; V: TRBV4-1; J: TRBJ1-5; length: 17; size: .
CDR3: CATRPKLHSYNSPLHF; V: TRBV28; J: TRBJ1-6; length: 16; size: .
CDR3: CASKGQGNSPLHF; V: TRBV25-1; J: TRBJ1-6; length: 13; size: few
CDR3: CASSPATGGRETQYF; V: TRBV18; J: TRBJ2-5; length: 15; size: .
CDR3: CASSLGGYPASNYGYTF; V: TRBV5-1; J: TRBJ1-2; length: 17; size: .